What follows is one T cell receptor beta chain and its context. The antigen is unknown. Here immunoSEQ multiplex PCR was the method, and the copy in TCRdb shows in-frame clones only, minus some. The sample holds roughly 66,000 clones, around four fifths seen once. Germline lookup yields CDR1 WNHNN and CDR2 SYGVQD (reference sequence). The CDR3 has 14 amino acids. With V trimmed by 6 bases and J by 6 bases, 9 bases remained unmatched. With ipilimumab providing CTLA-4 blockade, focal radiation was administered to patients who had chemo-refractory metastatic non-small-cell lung cancer. The source of the sample is a study of radiotherapy plus CTLA-4 blockade in lung cancer. Overall study context: Among enrolled patients, over 15% responded and approximately 33% achieved disease control.

Study-level results: With interferon-beta, early dynamics of blood T cell clones were reported to best predict response. Radiotherapy plus ipilimumab was followed by expansion in blood of tumor-derived TCR clones.

The gene calls are TRBV10-1 and TRBJ2-7, with 9 nucleotides matching TRBD1. The sample was peripheral blood, taken from a patient treated with radiotherapy plus ipilimumab. This clonotype was sampled from a human donor with non-small cell lung cancer who had a partial response to radiotherapy plus ipilimumab. CDR3 in amino acids: CASRAGQGRGEQYF. CDR3 coding DNA: TGCGCCAGCAGGGCTGGACAGGGGAGGGGCGAGCAGTACTTC.